The clone carrying this T cell receptor beta chain was detected many times. With approximately 650 ng used per sample, the template was genomic DNA from bulk tumor. Widely spaced biopsies, several per primary tumor, were obtained at surgery. Samples came from untreated patients having curative surgery for newly diagnosed non-small cell lung cancer. It was a multiplex PCR that amplified TCR beta CDR3, with 32 V and 13 J primers. TCRdb recomputed calls from the multiplex PCR reads with MiXCR, one row per CDR3 protein. The table lists fewer than 8,000 distinct CDR3 sequences, about 20% of them singletons. The CDR3 is made up of 13 amino acids. Germline CDR1 reads SSHAT; CDR2 reads FNYEAQ (reference sequence). Deletions cut 5 bases from V and 9 bases from J, with 17 bases between. This sample was taken from a study of immune heterogeneity within non-small cell lung tumors.

The TCR comes from a man in his 70s with non-small cell lung cancer. Specimen: lung tumor tissue. V gene TRBV7-7 combines with J gene TRBJ2-7, with a weak D call TRBD2 (5 bases). In DNA, the CDR3 is TGTGCCAGCAGCCCTGCCACCGGGGTTACGCAGTACTTC. Translated: CASSPATGVTQYF.